The 21 T cell receptor beta chains given below trace back to one sample, sequenced in a study of blood T cell repertoires in COVID-19. Using immunoSEQ multiplex PCR, the repertoire was profiled, and TCRdb retains in-frame clones only, with some absent. The repertoire holds approximately 180,000 clones, with approximately 87% as singletons. Sequencing was carried out using peripheral blood. These receptor sequences come from a man aged 35 to 55 with active or convalescent COVID-19.

The chain uses TRBV4-3 and TRBJ2-1, with 9 bases fitting TRBD1. The germline gives CDR1 LGHNA, CDR2 YSLEER. CDR3 length: 14 amino acids. Germline trimming cut 3 bases from V and 9 bases from J; bases unmatched to any gene: 6. CDR3: CASSHGTGYAEQFF. The CDR3 DNA follows: TGCGCCAGCAGCCATGGGACAGGGTACGCTGAGCAGTTCTTC.

The gene calls are TRBV3-1 (or the pseudogene TRBV3-2) and TRBJ2-2; no reliable D call. CDR3 size: 13 residues. V lost 0 bases to trimming and J lost 7 bases, with 6 bases between them. Germline CDR1 is LGHDT and CDR2 is YNNKEL (reference sequence). CDR3 residues: CASSQERFGELFF. CDR3 DNA sequence: TGTGCCAGCAGCCAAGAACGGTTCGGGGAGCTGTTTTTT.

The chain combines TRBV12-3 or TRBV12-4 with TRBJ1-1; tentative D call: TRBD1 (6 bases). Trimming cost V 7 bases and J 4 bases, with 13 bases left between them. This CDR3 has 13 amino acids. The CDR3 loop reads CASNRAVGTEAFF. The CDR3 DNA follows: TGTGCCAGCAACAGGGCCGTTGGCACTGAAGCTTTCTTT.

The rearrangement joins TRBV7-9 to TRBJ1-1; 11 bases are a match to TRBD1. CDR1 is SEHNR and CDR2 is FQNEAQ in the germline V gene (reference sequence). This CDR3 is 17 amino acids long. With 3 bases clipped from V and 3 bases from J, the junction kept 9 bases outside the gene matches. The CDR3 sequence is CASSLGTGGWVDTEAFF. In DNA form, the CDR3 reads TGTGCCAGCAGCTTGGGGACAGGGGGTTGGGTGGACACTGAAGCTTTCTTT. Supplemented by reference TRBV7-9 and TRBJ1-1, the full variable domain reads DTGVSQNPRHKITKRGQNVTFRCDPISEHNRLYWYRQTLGQGPEFLTYFQNEAQLEKSRLLSDRFSAERPKGSFSTLEIQRTEQGDSAMYLCASSLGTGGWVDTEAFFGQGTRLTVV.

The chain combines TRBV24-1 with TRBJ2-2; D is ambiguous. The CDR3 runs to 14 residues. Germline V gives CDR1 KGHDR, CDR2 SFDVKD. V gave up 8 bases and J gave up 6 bases, with 15 bases separating them. DNA for the CDR3: TGTGCCACCAAAGGTCCAGGATCGGCCGGGGAGCTGTTTTTT. It specifies CATKGPGSAGELFF.

This chain connects TRBV30 to TRBJ1-5; D is uncertain. Germline V gene lookup returns CDR1 GTSNPN and CDR2 SVGIG (reference sequence). This CDR3 has 13 amino acids. V shed 0 bases and J shed 6 bases, with 9 bases lying between them. This chain's CDR3 is CAWSVSQAQPQHF. The DNA for the CDR3 is TGTGCCTGGAGTGTAAGTCAGGCTCAGCCCCAGCATTTT.

The rearrangement joins TRBV7-8 to TRBJ2-5; D gene unclear. Germline CDR1 SGHVS, CDR2 FQNEAQ. V was shortened by 5 bases and J by 1 base, with 11 bases between the two germline ends. The CDR3 consists of 14 residues. The CDR3 DNA reads as TGTGCCAGCAGCCTAGGGTCAGTCCAAGAGACCCAGTACTTC. Translated, it gives CASSLGSVQETQYF. The whole variable domain, remainder taken from reference TRBV7-8 and TRBJ2-5, is GAGVSQSPRYKVAKRGQDVALRCDPISGHVSLFWYQQALGQGPEFLTYFQNEAQLDKSGLPSDRFFAERPEGSVSTLKIQRTQQEDSAVYLCASSLGSVQETQYFGPGTRLLVL.

The genes are TRBV30 and TRBJ1-2, with D possibly matching TRBD1 (6 bases). The V gene's germline CDR1 is GTSNPN and CDR2 SVGIG (reference sequence). Trimming removed 0 bases at V and 5 bases at J, with 16 bases between. The CDR3 is made up of 15 amino acids. As DNA, the CDR3 is TGTGCCTGGAGTGTGACCCGACAGGTGCCTTATGGCTACACCTTC. Translation gives CAWSVTRQVPYGYTF. The complete variable domain, with remaining parts taken from reference TRBV30 and TRBJ1-2, reads SQTIHQWPATLVQPVGSPLSLECTVEGTSNPNLYWYRQAAGRGLQLLFYSVGIGQISSEVPQNLSASRPQDRQFILSSKKLLLSDSGFYLCAWSVTRQVPYGYTFGSGTRLTVV.

The chain joins TRBV5-1 to TRBJ2-6; maybe TRBD2 (7 bases). Germline assignment: CDR1 SGHRS and CDR2 YFSETQ. The V end was cut by 4 bases, the J end by 5 bases, with 22 bases between. The CDR3 length is 18 residues. In DNA, the CDR3 is TGCGCCAGCAGCACCGAAGGAGGGGCGGGGGCCCGGGCCAACGTCCTGACTTTC. This translates into CASSTEGGAGARANVLTF.

The chain recombines TRBV9 with TRBJ2-3; 8 bases line up with TRBD2. CDR1 and CDR2 (germline): SGDLS, YYNGEE. V trimming: 6 bases; J trimming: 3 bases; junction bases outside the gene matches: 6. CDR3 length equals 14 residues. CDR3 loop: CASNRAGVTDTQYF. CDR3 nucleotide sequence: TGTGCCAGCAACCGAGCGGGGGTTACAGATACGCAGTATTTT.

The genes are TRBV4-3 and TRBJ1-2; D is unclear. Germline V gene sequence: CDR1 LGHNA, CDR2 YSLEER. With 0 bases removed from V and 1 base from J, the gap between germline ends came to 3 bases. The CDR3 covers 13 residues. CDR3 in amino acids: CASSQDLNYGYTF. The CDR3 DNA reads as TGCGCCAGCAGCCAAGATCTTAACTATGGCTACACCTTC.

This chain uses TRBV5-5 with TRBJ1-2; 9 bases align to TRBD1. The V gene end was trimmed by 2 bases and the J gene end by 8 bases; junction bases not matched to a gene: 4. The germline V gene encodes CDR1 SGHKS and CDR2 YYEKEE (reference sequence). This CDR3 comprises 13 residues. DNA of the CDR3: TGTGCCAGCAGCTTACAGGGGGCAATGGGCTACACCTTC. It encodes CASSLQGAMGYTF.

V is TRBV7-9 and J is TRBJ1-1, with 8 bases fitting TRBD1. V shed 7 bases and J 1 base; nucleotides not matched to a gene: 5. This CDR3 comprises 14 residues. Germline assignment: CDR1 SEHNR and CDR2 FQNEAQ (reference sequence). The CDR3 bases are TGTGCCAGCAAATCCGGACAGGGGAACACTGAAGCTTTCTTT. It encodes CASKSGQGNTEAFF.

V and J are TRBV7-9 and TRBJ2-3; maybe TRBD1 (6 bases). This CDR3 comprises 15 residues. Trimming took off 5 bases at V and 4 bases at J, with 16 bases between the two ends. CDR1 is SEHNR and CDR2 is FQNEAQ in the germline V gene (reference sequence). As DNA, the CDR3 is TGTGCCAGCAGCGCCGGGACACGAGTCGCAGATACGCAGTATTTT. Its translation is CASSAGTRVADTQYF. The variable domain in full, with the rest retrieved from reference TRBV7-9 and TRBJ2-3, is DTGVSQNPRHKITKRGQNVTFRCDPISEHNRLYWYRQTLGQGPEFLTYFQNEAQLEKSRLLSDRFSAERPKGSFSTLEIQRTEQGDSAMYLCASSAGTRVADTQYFGPGTRLTVL.

The count of this clone is one. The same CDR3 arises from other DNA sequences in this sample as well. This chain connects TRBV6-5 to TRBJ2-3; D is ambiguous. V was cut by 6 bases and J by 6 bases, with 10 bases left in between. The CDR3 extends over 12 amino acids. From germline, CDR1 is MNHEY and CDR2 SVGAGI. CDR3 sequence: CASRGGADTQYF. CDR3 DNA sequence: TGTGCCAGCAGGGGTGGAGCCGATACGCAGTATTTT.

The chain recombines TRBV6-6 with TRBJ2-7; 7 nucleotides match TRBD1. The V gene's germline CDR1 is MNHNY and CDR2 SVGAGI (reference sequence). This CDR3 is built from 15 residues. V lost 4 bases to trimming and J lost 3 bases; unmatched junction nucleotides: 9. The CDR3 DNA sequence: TGTGCCAGCAGTTTGGGGGAACAGGGGCGCTACGAGCAGTACTTC. It codes for CASSLGEQGRYEQYF.

The gene calls are TRBV6-4 and TRBJ1-5; no reliable D call. Trimming left V 0 bases short and J 5 bases short, with 5 bases between. The CDR3 covers 13 residues. Germline V gene sequence: CDR1 MRHNA, CDR2 SNTAGT. The CDR3 loop reads CASSDSGDQPQHF. Here the CDR3 DNA reads TGTGCCAGCAGTGACTCCGGGGATCAGCCCCAGCATTTT.

The chain has TRBV5-1 and TRBJ2-7; D is possibly TRBD2 (8 bases). The CDR3 contains 16 residues. Germline V gene data show CDR1 as SGHRS and CDR2 as YFSETQ. The V end lost 3 bases, the J end lost 3 bases, and 19 bases lay between the germline ends. The CDR3 sequence is CASSSGGGRASYEQYF. The DNA for the CDR3 is TGCGCCAGCAGCTCGGGAGGGGGCAGGGCCAGCTACGAGCAGTACTTC.

This sequence joins TRBV19 and TRBJ1-4; weak D call: TRBD1 (5 bases). The CDR3 runs 14 residues. V was cut by 5 bases and J by 8 bases, with 15 bases left in between. In germline, CDR1 is LNHDA, CDR2 SQIVND (reference sequence). As DNA, the CDR3 is TGTGCCAGTAGTTCCCAGGAGACAGACGAAAAACTGTTTTTT. This translates into CASSSQETDEKLFF.

This clone occurred a few times. The J gene is TRBJ2-2, the V gene TRBV10-1; possibly TRBD1 for D (5 bases). Per germline, CDR1 WNHNN and CDR2 SYGVQD (reference sequence). V was pared by 6 bases and J by 0 bases, with 11 bases between. The CDR3 extends over 15 amino acids. This chain's CDR3 is CASSIQATNTGELFF. Here the CDR3 DNA reads TGCGCCAGCAGCATACAGGCCACGAACACCGGGGAGCTGTTTTTT.

This clone is a singleton in its sample. J is TRBJ1-1 and V is TRBV29-1, with 9 bases identical to TRBD1. V lost 5 bases to trimming and J lost 4 bases; unmatched junction nucleotides: 8. Germline V gives CDR1 SQVTM, CDR2 ANQGSEA. This CDR3 is 14 amino acids long. The CDR3 nucleotides read TGCAGCGTTAGTAACAGGGGGCTCATCACTGAAGCTTTCTTT. It specifies CSVSNRGLITEAFF.